This TCR beta chain was observed in a study of blood T cell repertoires in COVID-19. The wider study: From the United States, Italy and Spain came samples of acute and convalescent COVID-19. PBMCs, B-cell-depleted T cells, or T cells provided the cDNA or gDNA that made up the material.

Some clones are missing from TCRdb's copy, which holds only in-frame ones; the method was immunoSEQ multiplex PCR. This repertoire shows approximately 150,000 clones, roughly 80% found once; its top ten account for about 5.8%. Enrolled through a virtual design, the participants were between roughly 18 and 90 years of age and came from some 26 US areas. Cohort assignment relied on participant-reported clinical history. V lost 4 bases and J lost 1, with 14 bases in between. The CDR3 length is 16 residues. The V gene's germline CDR1 is MNHEY and CDR2 SVGAGI. The sequence came from a woman in her forties with acute COVID-19. This rearrangement joins TRBV6-5 to TRBJ2-1; the D gene is possibly TRBD2 (6 bases). The sequenced sample was PBMCs or T cells enriched from blood (not recorded which). CDR3 sequence: CASSWAGSLSYNEQFF. The CDR3, as DNA: TGTGCCAGCAGTTGGGCCGGGAGTTTATCCTACAATGAGCAGTTCTTC.